These 20 T cell receptor beta chains were all obtained from the same sample, sequenced in a study of blood T cell repertoires in COVID-19. Libraries were prepared by immunoSEQ multiplex PCR; TCRdb keeps only in-frame clonotypes and omits some of them. Found here are approximately 80,000 clones, 88% of them singletons; the top ten hold approximately 10%. Sequences were obtained from peripheral blood. Receptors originate from a human donor in a cohort sampled during active COVID-19.

V gene TRBV30 combines with J gene TRBJ2-7, with TRBD1 matching 12 bases. The V and J ends lost 2 bases and 6 bases, in that order; junction bases with no gene match: 5. There are 14 residues in the CDR3. Germline V gene sequence: CDR1 GTSNPN, CDR2 SVGIG (reference sequence). CDR3 sequence (DNA): TGTGCCTGGAGTCCGGGACAGGGGGCTTCCGAGCAGTACTTC. This translates into CAWSPGQGASEQYF.

J is TRBJ2-3 and V is TRBV14; 9 positions match TRBD2. CDR3 length equals 18 residues. V shed 0 bases and J 2 bases; nucleotides not matched to a gene: 9. Germline CDR1 SGHDN, CDR2 FVKESK. For the CDR3, the DNA is TGTGCCAGCAGCCAAGATTTCTCGGCGGGGGGGCACACAGATACGCAGTATTTT. Residues: CASSQDFSAGGHTDTQYF.

V usage is TRBV23-1 and J usage is TRBJ2-7; 8 bases are shared with TRBD1. TRBV23-1 has ORF status, its function being uncertain. This CDR3 is 19 amino acids long. J gave up 0 bases and V 6 bases, and 19 bases lay outside the gene matches. CDR3 protein: CASRTTGTGPYTSSYEQYF. The DNA for the CDR3 is TGCGCCAGCAGGACGACCGGGACAGGACCGTATACTAGCTCCTACGAGCAGTACTTC.

This clone showed up just a few times. CDR3 DNA sequence: TGCGCCAGCAGCCCCTCGTCGAGTGACACCGGGGAGCTGTTTTTT. Residues: CASSPSSSDTGELFF. The chain has TRBV5-1 and TRBJ2-2; D call uncertain. Germline CDR1 reads SGHRS; CDR2 reads YFSETQ. V lost 4 bases to trimming and J lost 3 bases, with 13 bases between them. This CDR3 comprises 15 residues. Full variable domain (outside the CDR3, taken from reference TRBV5-1 and TRBJ2-2): KAGVTQTPRYLIKTRGQQVTLSCSPISGHRSVSWYQQTPGQGLQFLFEYFSETQRNKGNFPGRFSGRQFSNSRSEMNVSTLELGDSALYLCASSPSSSDTGELFFGEGSRLTVL.

This rearrangement joins TRBV7-2 to TRBJ2-3; D is unresolved. The V end lost 3 bases, the J end lost 4 bases, and 5 bases lay between the germline ends. This CDR3 has 12 amino acids. Germline loops: CDR1 SGHTA, CDR2 FQGNSA. CDR3 coding DNA: TGTGCCAGCAGCTTTAACTCAGATACGCAGTATTTT. It specifies CASSFNSDTQYF.

V gene TRBV9 combines with J gene TRBJ2-5, with 9 bases aligning to TRBD1. The V segment lost 0 bases and the J segment 1 base; nucleotides outside the gene matches: 7. The CDR3 runs 17 residues. Germline CDR1 reads SGDLS; CDR2 reads YYNGEE. CDR3 in DNA: TGTGCCAGCAGCGTAGATGGGGGACAGGGACCCCAAGAGACCCAGTACTTC. Amino acids: CASSVDGGQGPQETQYF.

The chain combines TRBV6-1 with TRBJ1-2; D is ambiguous. The CDR3 sequence is 17 residues long. V shed 1 base and J shed 0 bases, with 15 bases lying between them. The germline V gene has CDR1 MNHNS and CDR2 SASEGT. DNA of the CDR3: TGTGCCAGCAGTGAAGGAGGCCTGTGGCAACCTAACTATGGCTACACCTTC. Protein sequence: CASSEGGLWQPNYGYTF.

V and J are TRBV10-3 and TRBJ1-1, with D possibly TRBD1 on 5 matching bases. Trimming removed 2 bases at V and 1 base at J, with 8 bases between. The CDR3 runs 14 residues. Germline CDR1 reads ENHRY; CDR2 reads SYGVKD. CDR3 nucleotides: TGTGCCATCAGTGAGGAGACAGCGAACACTGAAGCTTTCTTT. Translated: CAISEETANTEAFF.

The J gene is TRBJ2-1, the V gene TRBV5-4; 10 nucleotides line up with TRBD2. The junction had 0 bases not matched to a gene; V was cut back by 1 base and J by 5 bases. This CDR3 has 14 residues. From germline, CDR1 is SGHNT and CDR2 YYREEE (reference sequence). CDR3 sequence reads: CASSLTSGNNEQFF. CDR3 bases: TGTGCCAGCAGCTTGACTAGCGGGAACAATGAGCAGTTCTTC.

For this clone: No DNA is shown, since the ends of the CDR3 on it are uncertain; the CDR3 is the one TCRdb lists. This rearrangement joins TRBV28 to TRBJ1-2; the table's D call of TRBD1 was not tested on the DNA. Germline CDR1 MDHEN, CDR2 SYDVKM. Both ends counted, the CDR3 spans 17 residues. CDR3 sequence: CASSFLAGERVNYGYTF.

The genes are TRBV4-1 and TRBJ1-3; 8 bases fit TRBD1. The CDR3 runs to 15 residues. Germline loops: CDR1 MGHRA, CDR2 YSYEKL. Unmatched junction bases numbered 3, after V lost 5 bases and J lost 0 bases. CDR3 DNA: TGCGCCAGCAGCGCCAGGGGGCACTCTGGAAACACCATATATTTT. It yields the protein CASSARGHSGNTIYF.

The chain joins TRBV7-3 to TRBJ2-3; possibly TRBD2 for D (6 bases). Germline V gives CDR1 SGHTA, CDR2 FQGTGA. This CDR3 has 15 amino acids. V lost 2 bases and J 5 bases, leaving 14 bases between the germline ends. Here the CDR3 DNA reads TGTGCCAGCAGCTTATTAGGGACTGACGTAGATACGCAGTATTTT. It yields the protein CASSLLGTDVDTQYF.

This chain uses TRBV10-2 with TRBJ2-5; 8 bases align to TRBD2. This CDR3 has 16 amino acids. Per germline, CDR1 WSHSY and CDR2 SAAADI. V trimming: 0 bases; J trimming: 2 bases; junction bases outside the gene matches: 5. The DNA of the CDR3 is TGCGCCAGCAGTGAGTCTAAGCGGGGGCCACAAGAGACCCAGTACTTC. It encodes CASSESKRGPQETQYF.

CDR3 loop: CASSPQGARNSPLHF. DNA of the CDR3: TGCGCCAGCAGCCCCCAGGGGGCGAGGAATTCACCCCTCCACTTT. The chain employs TRBV5-1 and TRBJ1-6; TRBD1 matches 8 bases. In germline, CDR1 is SGHRS, CDR2 YFSETQ. Trimming took 4 bases from V and 7 from J; bases not matched to a gene: 7. The CDR3 is made up of 15 amino acids.

This chain connects TRBV30 to TRBJ2-7, with D perhaps matching TRBD1 (6 bases). V was shortened by 6 bases and J by 2 bases, with 14 bases between the two germline ends. Per germline, CDR1 GTSNPN and CDR2 SVGIG (reference sequence). This CDR3 has 13 residues. The CDR3 sequence is CACTTGETYEQYF. For the CDR3, the DNA is TGTGCCTGTACGACAGGAGAAACCTACGAGCAGTACTTC.

This clone was observed a few times. This chain joins TRBV21-1 and TRBJ1-1. TRBV21-1 is recorded as a pseudogene. The CDR3 consists of 16 residues. This chain's CDR3 is CASSMPGGVRNTEAFF. CDR3 nucleotides: TGTGCCAGCAGCATGCCGGGGGGTGTCAGGAACACTGAAGCTTTCTTT.

This rearrangement joins TRBV5-1 to TRBJ2-2; possible D gene TRBD2, 7 bases. The CDR3 loop spans 14 amino acids. Germline CDR1 reads SGHRS; CDR2 reads YFSETQ. The V gene lost 5 bases and the J gene lost 4 bases, with 12 bases spanning the gap. CDR3 residues: CASRPGGLTGELFF. The DNA for the CDR3 is TGCGCCAGCAGACCGGGGGGCCTCACCGGGGAGCTGTTTTTT.

The V call is TRBV10-3, the J call TRBJ2-3; 8 bases agree with TRBD2. The CDR3 loop spans 21 amino acids. Losses at the gene ends were 0 bases for V and 2 bases for J; bases not matched to a gene: 19. From germline, CDR1 is ENHRY and CDR2 SYGVKD. CDR3 nucleotide sequence: TGTGCCATCAGTGAGTCTTTTTCCCGAATAGCGGGACTATTAGCCACAGATACGCAGTATTTT. The encoded protein is CAISESFSRIAGLLATDTQYF.

The V and J genes are TRBV27 and TRBJ1-5; possible D gene TRBD1, 5 bases. The CDR3 contains 15 residues. Trimming left V 2 bases short and J 4 bases short, with 12 bases between. Germline V CDR1 and CDR2: MNHEY, SMNVEV (reference sequence). The CDR3 DNA reads TGTGCCAGCAGTTTAAGGGGAATCCGAAATCAGCCCCAGCATTTT. It yields the protein CASSLRGIRNQPQHF.

The sample holds a few counts of this clone. The chain uses TRBV28 and TRBJ2-2, with 11 nucleotides matching TRBD1. Germline loops: CDR1 MDHEN, CDR2 SYDVKM. This CDR3 has 14 amino acids. J lost 7 bases, V lost 3 bases, and 1 base had no gene match. The CDR3 spells CASSLGQGVGELFF. The CDR3 DNA follows: TGTGCCAGCAGTTTGGGACAGGGGGTCGGGGAGCTGTTTTTT.